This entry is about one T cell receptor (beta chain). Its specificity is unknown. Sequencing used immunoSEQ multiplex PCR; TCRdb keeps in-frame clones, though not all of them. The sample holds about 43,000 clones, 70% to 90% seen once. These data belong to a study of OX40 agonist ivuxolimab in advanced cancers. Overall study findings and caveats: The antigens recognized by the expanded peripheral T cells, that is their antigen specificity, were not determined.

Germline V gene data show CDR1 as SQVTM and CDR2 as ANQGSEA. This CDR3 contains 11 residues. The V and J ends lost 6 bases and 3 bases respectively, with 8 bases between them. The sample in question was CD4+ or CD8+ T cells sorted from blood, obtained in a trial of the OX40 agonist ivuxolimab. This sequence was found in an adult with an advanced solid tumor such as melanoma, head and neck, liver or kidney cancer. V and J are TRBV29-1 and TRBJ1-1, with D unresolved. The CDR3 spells CSVAGYTEAFF. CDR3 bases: TGCAGCGTCGCGGGGTACACTGAAGCTTTCTTT.